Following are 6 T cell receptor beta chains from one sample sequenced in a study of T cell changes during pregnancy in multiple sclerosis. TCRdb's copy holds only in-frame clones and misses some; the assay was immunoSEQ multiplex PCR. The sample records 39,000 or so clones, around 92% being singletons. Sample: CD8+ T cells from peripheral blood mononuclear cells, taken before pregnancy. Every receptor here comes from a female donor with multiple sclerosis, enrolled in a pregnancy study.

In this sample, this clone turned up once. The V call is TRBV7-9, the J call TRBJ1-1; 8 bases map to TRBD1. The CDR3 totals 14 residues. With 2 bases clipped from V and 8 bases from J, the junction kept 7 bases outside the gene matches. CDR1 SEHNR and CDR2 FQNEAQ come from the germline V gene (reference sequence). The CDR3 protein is CASSLSTGGREAFF. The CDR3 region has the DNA TGTGCCAGCAGCTTAAGCACAGGGGGAAGGGAAGCTTTCTTT. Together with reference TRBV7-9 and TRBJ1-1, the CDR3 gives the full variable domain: DTGVSQNPRHKITKRGQNVTFRCDPISEHNRLYWYRQTLGQGPEFLTYFQNEAQLEKSRLLSDRFSAERPKGSFSTLEIQRTEQGDSAMYLCASSLSTGGREAFFGQGTRLTVV.

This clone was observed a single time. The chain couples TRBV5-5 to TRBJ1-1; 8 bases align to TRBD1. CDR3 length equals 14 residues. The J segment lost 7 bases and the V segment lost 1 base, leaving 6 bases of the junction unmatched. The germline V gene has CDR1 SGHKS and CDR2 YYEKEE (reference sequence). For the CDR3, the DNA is TGTGCCAGCAGCTTGCCACAGGGGGGCGGTGAAGCTTTCTTT. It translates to CASSLPQGGGEAFF.

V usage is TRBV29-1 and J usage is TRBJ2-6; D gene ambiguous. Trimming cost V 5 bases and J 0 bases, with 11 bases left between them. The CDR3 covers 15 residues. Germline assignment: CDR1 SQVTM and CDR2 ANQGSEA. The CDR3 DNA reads TGCAGCGTTCCCACTTTGAGCTCTGGGGCCAACGTCCTGACTTTC. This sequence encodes CSVPTLSSGANVLTF.

CDR3 nucleotides: TGTGCCAGCAGCGGACAGGGAGATCCCAAAAACATTCAGTACTTC. This encodes CASSGQGDPKNIQYF. This chain uses TRBV21-1 with TRBJ2-4; the DNA was not used to check the table's D call, TRBD1. TRBV21-1 has pseudogene status. The CDR3 sequence is 15 residues long.

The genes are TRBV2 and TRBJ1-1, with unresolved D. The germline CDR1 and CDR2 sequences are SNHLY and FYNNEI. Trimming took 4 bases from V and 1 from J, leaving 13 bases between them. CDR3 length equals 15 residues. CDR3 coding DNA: TGTGCCAGCAGTGCAACCCCCGTAGAGAACACTGAAGCTTTCTTT. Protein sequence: CASSATPVENTEAFF.

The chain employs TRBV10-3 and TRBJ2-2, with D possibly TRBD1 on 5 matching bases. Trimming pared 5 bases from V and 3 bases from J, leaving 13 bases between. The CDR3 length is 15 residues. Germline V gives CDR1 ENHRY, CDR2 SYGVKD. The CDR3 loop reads CAISSTQGDTGELFF. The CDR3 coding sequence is TGTGCCATCAGTTCCACTCAAGGGGACACCGGGGAGCTGTTTTTT.